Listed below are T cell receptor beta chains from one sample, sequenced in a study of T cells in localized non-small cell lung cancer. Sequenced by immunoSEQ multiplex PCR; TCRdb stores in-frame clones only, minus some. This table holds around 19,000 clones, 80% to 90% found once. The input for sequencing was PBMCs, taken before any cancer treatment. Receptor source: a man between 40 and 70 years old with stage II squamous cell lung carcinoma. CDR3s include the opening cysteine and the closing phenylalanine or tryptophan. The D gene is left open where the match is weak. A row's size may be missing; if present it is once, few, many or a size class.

CATNPGTPYGYTF	TGCGCCACCAACCCCGGGACACCCTATGGCTACACCTTC	TRBJ1-2	.	.	TRBV6-1
CASSSRAGQGRNEQFF	TGTGCCAGCAGCTCCCGAGCGGGACAGGGGAGGAATGAGCAGTTCTTC	TRBJ2-1	TRBD1	.	TRBV7-9
CASSLGDRAGANVLTF	TGTGCCAGCAGCTTAGGGGACAGGGCTGGGGCCAACGTCCTGACTTTC	TRBJ2-6	TRBD1	.	TRBV7-9
CASSLSGQDSYEQYF	TGCGCCAGCAGCCTCTCTGGACAAGACTCCTACGAGCAGTACTTC	TRBJ2-7	.	.	TRBV5-1
CASSLLGQGSGNTIYF	TGTGCCAGTAGTTTACTCGGACAGGGCTCTGGAAACACCATATATTTT	TRBJ1-3	TRBD1	.	TRBV19
CASSQLGTTGELFF	TGCGCCAGCAGCCAGCTGGGAACCACCGGGGAGCTGTTTTTT	TRBJ2-2	.	.	TRBV4-1
CASYLTGGKNTEAFF	TGTGCCAGCTACCTCACGGGGGGAAAGAACACTGAAGCTTTCTTT	TRBJ1-1	.	.	TRBV7-2
CATSRDRFGGGGSPPLHF	TGTGCCACCAGCAGGGATCGATTCGGAGGGGGAGGGAGTCCACCCCTCCACTTT	TRBJ1-6	.	.	TRBV15
CASTLNFGGKAFF	TGTGCCAGCACCCTAAATTTTGGGGGCAAAGCTTTCTTT	TRBJ1-1	.	.	TRBV11-3
CASSQDPSGSQQETQYF	TGCGCCAGCAGCCAAGACCCTAGCGGGAGCCAACAAGAGACCCAGTACTTC	TRBJ2-5	TRBD2	.	TRBV4-1
CASSAGAGTEAFF	TGTGCCAGCAGCGCCGGAGCGGGTACTGAAGCTTTCTTT	TRBJ1-1	.	.	TRBV9
CASSSTANTEAFF	TGTGCCAGTAGTTCGACCGCGAACACTGAAGCTTTCTTT	TRBJ1-1	.	.	TRBV19
CASRTDLGRPLNYGYTF	TGTGCCAGCCGTACTGATCTGGGCCGCCCACTAAACTATGGCTACACCTTC	TRBJ1-2	.	.	TRBV21-1
CASTPQKENIQYF	TGCGCCAGCACCCCTCAAAAGGAAAACATTCAGTACTTC	TRBJ2-4	.	.	TRBV10-2
CASSKAGGTNEQFF	TGTGCCAGCAGCAAAGCGGGAGGAACCAATGAGCAGTTCTTC	TRBJ2-1	TRBD2	.	TRBV7-9
CASSGLTSRGEQYF	TGTGCCAGCAGCGGGTTGACTAGTCGGGGTGAGCAGTACTTC	TRBJ2-7	.	.	TRBV9
CASSFDVKDSNQPQHF	TGTGCCAGCAGCTTTGATGTGAAGGATAGCAATCAGCCCCAGCATTTT	TRBJ1-5	.	.	TRBV12-1
CASSVGPDNSPLHF	TGTGCCAGCAGCGTAGGTCCGGATAATTCACCCCTCCACTTT	TRBJ1-6	.	few	TRBV9
CASSYGRDNEQFF	TGTGCCAGCAGTTACGGGAGAGACAATGAGCAGTTCTTC	TRBJ2-1	.	.	TRBV6-5
CASSLIWDAYEQYF	TGTGCCAGCAGCTTGATATGGGACGCCTACGAGCAGTACTTC	TRBJ2-7	.	.	TRBV5-5
CASSPRTGKKSYTF	TGTGCCAGCAGTCCCCGGACAGGAAAAAAAAGCTACACCTTC	TRBJ1-2	TRBD1	few	TRBV27
CASSGAVGQETQYF	TGTGCCAGCAGCGGCGCGGTGGGCCAAGAGACCCAGTACTTC	TRBJ2-5	.	.	TRBV11-3